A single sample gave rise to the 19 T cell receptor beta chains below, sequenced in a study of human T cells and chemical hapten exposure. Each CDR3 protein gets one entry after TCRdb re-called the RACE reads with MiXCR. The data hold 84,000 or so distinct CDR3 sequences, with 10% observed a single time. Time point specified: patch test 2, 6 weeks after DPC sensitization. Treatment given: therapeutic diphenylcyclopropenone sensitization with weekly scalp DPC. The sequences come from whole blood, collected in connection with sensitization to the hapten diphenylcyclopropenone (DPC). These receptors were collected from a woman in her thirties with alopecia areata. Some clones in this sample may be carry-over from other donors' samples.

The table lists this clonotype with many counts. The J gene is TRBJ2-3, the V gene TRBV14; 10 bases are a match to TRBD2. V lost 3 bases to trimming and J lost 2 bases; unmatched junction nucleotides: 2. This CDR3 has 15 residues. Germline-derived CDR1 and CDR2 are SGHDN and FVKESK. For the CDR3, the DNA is TGTGCCAGCAGCCAGCTAGCGGGGGACACAGATACGCAGTATTTT. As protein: CASSQLAGDTDTQYF.

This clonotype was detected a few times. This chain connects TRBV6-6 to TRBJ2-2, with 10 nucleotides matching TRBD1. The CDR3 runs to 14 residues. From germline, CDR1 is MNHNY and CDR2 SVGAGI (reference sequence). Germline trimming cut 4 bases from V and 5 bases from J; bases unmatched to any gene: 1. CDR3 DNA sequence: TGTGCCAGCAGTTGGGACAGGGGTACCGGGGAGCTGTTTTTT. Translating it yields CASSWDRGTGELFF.

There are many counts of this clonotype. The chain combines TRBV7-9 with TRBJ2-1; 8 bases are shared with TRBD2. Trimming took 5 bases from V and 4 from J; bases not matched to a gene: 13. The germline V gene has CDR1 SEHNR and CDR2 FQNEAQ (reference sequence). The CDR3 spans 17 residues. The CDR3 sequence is CASSPPPASGYYNEQFF. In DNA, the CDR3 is TGTGCCAGCAGCCCCCCCCCCGCTAGCGGGTATTACAATGAGCAGTTCTTC.

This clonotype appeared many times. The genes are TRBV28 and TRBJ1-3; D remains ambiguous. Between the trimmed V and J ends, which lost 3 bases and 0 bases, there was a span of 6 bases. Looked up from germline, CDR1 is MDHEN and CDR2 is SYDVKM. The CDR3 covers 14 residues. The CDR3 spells CASSFSGSGNTIYF. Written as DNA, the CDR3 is TGTGCCAGCAGTTTTTCCGGCTCTGGAAACACCATATATTTT.

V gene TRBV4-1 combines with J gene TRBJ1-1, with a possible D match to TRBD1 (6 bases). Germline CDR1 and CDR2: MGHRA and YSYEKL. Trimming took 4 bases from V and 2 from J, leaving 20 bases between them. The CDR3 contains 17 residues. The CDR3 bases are TGCGCCAGCAGCCCCCGTCCCATCGGACAGCCTAACACTGAAGCTTTCTTT. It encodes CASSPRPIGQPNTEAFF.

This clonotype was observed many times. The chain's CDR3 is CSARDRSSQETQYF. The DNA of the CDR3 is TGCAGTGCTAGAGATCGATCGAGCCAAGAGACCCAGTACTTC. This chain uses TRBV20-1 with TRBJ2-5; D gene ambiguous. Trimming shortened V by 0 bases and J by 1 base, and 9 bases separated the two germline ends. The CDR3 is 14 residues long. The germline gives CDR1 DFQATT, CDR2 SNEGSKA (reference sequence).

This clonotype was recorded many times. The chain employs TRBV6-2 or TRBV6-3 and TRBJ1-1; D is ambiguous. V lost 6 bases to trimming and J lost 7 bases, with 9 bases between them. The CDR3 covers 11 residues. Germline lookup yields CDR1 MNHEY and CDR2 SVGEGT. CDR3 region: CASRTEIEAFF. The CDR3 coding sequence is TGTGCCAGCAGGACTGAGATTGAAGCTTTCTTT.

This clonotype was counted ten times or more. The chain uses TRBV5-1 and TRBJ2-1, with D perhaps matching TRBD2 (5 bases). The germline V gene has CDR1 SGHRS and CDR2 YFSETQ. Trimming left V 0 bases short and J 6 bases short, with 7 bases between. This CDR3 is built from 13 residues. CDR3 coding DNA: TGCGCCAGCAGCTTGGCGGGGTCCAATGAGCAGTTCTTC. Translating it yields CASSLAGSNEQFF. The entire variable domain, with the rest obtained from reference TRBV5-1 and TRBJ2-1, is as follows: KAGVTQTPRYLIKTRGQQVTLSCSPISGHRSVSWYQQTPGQGLQFLFEYFSETQRNKGNFPGRFSGRQFSNSRSEMNVSTLELGDSALYLCASSLAGSNEQFFGPGTRLTVL.

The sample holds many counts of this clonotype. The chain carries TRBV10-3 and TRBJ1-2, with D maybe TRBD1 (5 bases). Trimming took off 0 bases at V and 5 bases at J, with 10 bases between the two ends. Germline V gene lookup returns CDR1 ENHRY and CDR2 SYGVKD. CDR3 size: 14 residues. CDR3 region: CAISESWTSYGYTF. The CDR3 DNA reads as TGTGCCATCAGTGAGTCGTGGACATCGTATGGCTACACCTTC.

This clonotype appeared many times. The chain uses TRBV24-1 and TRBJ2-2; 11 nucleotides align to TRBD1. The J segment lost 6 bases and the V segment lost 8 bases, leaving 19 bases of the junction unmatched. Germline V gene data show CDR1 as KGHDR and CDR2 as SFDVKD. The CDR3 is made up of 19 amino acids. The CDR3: CATTLPRDRGTLGSGELFF. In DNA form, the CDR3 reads TGTGCCACCACCCTCCCCAGGGACAGGGGGACCCTGGGATCCGGGGAGCTGTTTTTT.

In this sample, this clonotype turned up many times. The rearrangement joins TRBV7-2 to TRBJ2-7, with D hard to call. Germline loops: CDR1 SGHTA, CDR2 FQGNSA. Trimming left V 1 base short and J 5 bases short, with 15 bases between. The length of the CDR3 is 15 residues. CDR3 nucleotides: TGTGCCAGCAGCTTAGGGGCCAGCCTCGGCCACGAGCAGTACTTC. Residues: CASSLGASLGHEQYF.

The CDR3, as DNA: TGCGCCAGCAGCTTGGGCAGTTTGGCCGGGGATACGCAGTATTTT. Translation: CASSLGSLAGDTQYF. The rearrangement uses TRBV5-1 and TRBJ2-3; D not resolved. CDR1 SGHRS and CDR2 YFSETQ come from the germline V gene. The V end lost 0 bases, the J end lost 6 bases, and 14 bases lay between the germline ends. The CDR3 has 15 amino acids.

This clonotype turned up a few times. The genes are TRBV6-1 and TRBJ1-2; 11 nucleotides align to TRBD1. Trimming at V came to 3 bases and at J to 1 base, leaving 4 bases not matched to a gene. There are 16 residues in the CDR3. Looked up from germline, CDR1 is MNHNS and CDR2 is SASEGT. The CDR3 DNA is TGTGCCAGCAGTGACGGACAGGGGGCCGGTAACTATGGCTACACCTTC. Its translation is CASSDGQGAGNYGYTF.

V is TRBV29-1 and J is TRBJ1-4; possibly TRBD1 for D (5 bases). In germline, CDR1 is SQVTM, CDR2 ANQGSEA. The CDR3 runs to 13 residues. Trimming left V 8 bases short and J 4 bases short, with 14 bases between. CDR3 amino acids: CSTSGTGNEKLFF. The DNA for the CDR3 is TGCAGCACCTCCGGGACGGGTAATGAAAAACTGTTTTTT.

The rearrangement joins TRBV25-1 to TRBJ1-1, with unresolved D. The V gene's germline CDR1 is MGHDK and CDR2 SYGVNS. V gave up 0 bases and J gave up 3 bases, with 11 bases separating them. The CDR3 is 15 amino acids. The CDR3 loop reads CASSEYFFGDTEAFF. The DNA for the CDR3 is TGTGCCAGCAGTGAATACTTTTTTGGTGACACTGAAGCTTTCTTT.

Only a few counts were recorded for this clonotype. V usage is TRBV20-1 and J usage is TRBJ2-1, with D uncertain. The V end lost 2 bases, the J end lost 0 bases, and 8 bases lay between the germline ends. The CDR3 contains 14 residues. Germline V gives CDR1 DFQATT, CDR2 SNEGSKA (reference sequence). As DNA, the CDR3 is TGCAGTGCTAGACACTCGAGCTCCTACAATGAGCAGTTCTTC. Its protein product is CSARHSSSYNEQFF.

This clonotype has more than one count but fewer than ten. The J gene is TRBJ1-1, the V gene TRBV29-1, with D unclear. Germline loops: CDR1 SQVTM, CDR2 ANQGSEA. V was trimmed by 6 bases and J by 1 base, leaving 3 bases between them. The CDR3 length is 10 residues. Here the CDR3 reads CSVSNTEAFF. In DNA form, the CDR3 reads TGCAGCGTGTCGAACACTGAAGCTTTCTTT.

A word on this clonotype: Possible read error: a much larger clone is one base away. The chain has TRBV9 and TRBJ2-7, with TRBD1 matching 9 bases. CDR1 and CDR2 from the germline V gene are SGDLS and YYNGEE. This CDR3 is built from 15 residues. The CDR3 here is CAGSVSPETGGEQYF. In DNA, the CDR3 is TGTGCCGGCAGCGTCTCCCCAGAGACAGGGGGTGAGCAGTACTTC.

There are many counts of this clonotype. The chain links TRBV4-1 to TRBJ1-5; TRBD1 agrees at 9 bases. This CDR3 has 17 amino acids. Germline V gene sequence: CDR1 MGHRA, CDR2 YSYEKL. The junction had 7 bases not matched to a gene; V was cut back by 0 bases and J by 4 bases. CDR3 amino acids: CASSQEGDRARNQPQHF. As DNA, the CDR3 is TGCGCCAGCAGCCAAGAGGGGGACAGGGCAAGGAATCAGCCCCAGCATTTT.